The 30 T cell receptor beta chains below come from one sample, sequenced in a study of tumor and adjacent non-tumor tissue in lung cancer. TCRbeta libraries were built with three rounds of nested PCR, modified from ARM-PCR. TCRdb itself ran the multiplex PCR reads through MiXCR, one entry per CDR3 protein. The top ten clones hold roughly 18% of a sample with roughly 150,000 distinct CDR3 sequences, approximately 72% of them seen once. This sample's RNA came from whole unsorted tissue. The material sequenced was lung tumor tissue. These receptors were taken from a man aged 55 to 70 with small cell lung cancer.

Points on this clonotype: One end of the junction fails to match germline, which may point to a read error. The chain employs TRBV12-3 or TRBV12-4 and TRBJ1-5; a weak D match, TRBD1 (6 bases). The CDR3 is 16 amino acids. CDR3 region: CASSFLIGTLNQPQHF. For the CDR3, the DNA is TGTGCCAGCAGTTTCTTAATCGGGACATTAAATCAGCCCCAACATTTT.

The chain is built from TRBV12-3 or TRBV12-4 and TRBJ2-2; TRBD2 is a possible D gene (5 bases). CDR3 length: 16 residues. Deletions cut 2 bases from V and 7 bases from J, with 17 bases between. The CDR3 spells CASSLRLLALGGELFF. CDR3 bases: TGTGCCAGCAGTTTACGCCTTCTAGCTTTAGGCGGGGAGCTGTTTTTT.

Notes on this clonotype: A much more abundant neighbour one base away suggests this may be a read error. The CDR3 bases are TGTGCCAGCAGTGGTTTGGGATACAATGAGCAGTTCTTC. Protein: CASSGLGYNEQFF. The V gene is TRBV6-1, the J gene TRBJ2-1; D is uncertain. The CDR3 covers 13 residues. Germline V gene sequence: CDR1 MNHNS, CDR2 SASEGT. Trimming shortened V by 4 bases and J by 4 bases, and 8 bases separated the two germline ends.

Remarks on this clonotype: Without the conserved terminal phenylalanine or tryptophan, this CDR3 likely stems from a read error. The gene calls are TRBV11-2 and TRBJ2-6; tentatively, D is TRBD2 (5 bases). The V end lost 1 base, the J end lost 3 bases, and 7 bases lay between the germline ends. CDR1 is SGHAT, CDR2 FQNNGV, per germline. This CDR3 is 15 amino acids long. The DNA for the CDR3 is TGTGCCAGCAGCTTAGGGGCGGGTGGGGCCAACGTCCTGACTTCC. Protein sequence: CASSLGAGGANVLTS.

With regard to this clonotype: An end of the junction differs from the germline gene, which may be a read error. The rearrangement uses TRBV5-4 and TRBJ2-2; weak D call: TRBD2 (5 bases). This CDR3 is 12 amino acids long. Germline V lookup: CDR1 SGHNT, CDR2 YYREEE (reference sequence). DNA for the CDR3: TGTGCCAGCAGCTTGCAGTCCGGGGAACTGTTTTTT. Translation gives CASSLQSGELFF.

This clonotype came up many times. The chain joins TRBV11-3 to TRBJ2-5; D remains unclear. CDR3 length equals 15 residues. Per the germline V gene, CDR1 is SGHNT and CDR2 is YENEEA. The V end was cut by 5 bases, the J end by 5 bases, with 18 bases between. In nucleotides, the CDR3 is TGTGCCAGCAGCCTCAGAAACACGGACCGGGAGACCCAGTACTTC. It is translated as CASSLRNTDRETQYF. The full variable domain, completed using reference TRBV11-3 and TRBJ2-5, is EAGVVQSPRYKIIEKKQPVAFWCNPISGHNTLYWYLQNLGQGPELLIRYENEEAVDDSQLPKDRFSAERLKGVDSTLKIQPAELGDSAVYLCASSLRNTDRETQYFGPGTRLLVL.

Remarks on this clonotype: This may stem from a read error, because a much larger clone lies one nucleotide away. The rearrangement joins TRBV28 to TRBJ2-6, with no clear D. The CDR3 has 16 residues. Germline V gene sequence: CDR1 MDHEN, CDR2 SYDVKM. The ends were cut back, 4 bases at V and 4 bases at J, with 14 bases in the middle. CDR3 in DNA: TGTGCCAGCAGTTCCCATAGTGGTGGAGGGGCCAACGTCCTGACTTTC. Translation gives CASSSHSGGGANVLTF.

This sequence joins TRBV5-5 and TRBJ2-5; D is ambiguous. CDR3 length: 13 amino acids. CDR1 is SGHKS and CDR2 is YYEKEE in the germline V gene (reference sequence). Trimming stripped 1 base from V and 2 bases from J, with 6 bases between. CDR3 coding DNA: TGTGCCAGCAGCTTGATGTCTCAAGAGACCCAGTACTTC. Protein: CASSLMSQETQYF.

This clonotype was seen ten or more times. The chain is built from TRBV11-2 and TRBJ2-3; weak D call: TRBD2 (6 bases). With 5 bases removed from V and 14 bases from J, the gap between germline ends came to 17 bases. The CDR3 spans 12 residues. Per germline, CDR1 SGHAT and CDR2 FQNNGV. CDR3 DNA: TGTGCCAGCAGCCCCTCGGGACTGGGGCGGTATTTT. This gives the protein CASSPSGLGRYF.

The chain recombines TRBV6-5 with TRBJ2-1; D remains unclear. This CDR3 comprises 14 residues. Trimming stripped 9 bases from V and 8 bases from J, with 20 bases between. Germline loops: CDR1 MNHEY, CDR2 SVGAGI. CDR3 protein: CASAPGDNRDEQFF. The CDR3 DNA is TGTGCCAGTGCCCCGGGTGACAATAGGGATGAGCAGTTCTTC.

The gene calls are TRBV5-1 and TRBJ2-4; TRBD2 aligns across 12 bases. Germline values: CDR1 SGHRS, CDR2 YFSETQ. V lost 4 bases to trimming and J lost 4 bases; unmatched junction nucleotides: 3. The length of the CDR3 is 15 residues. The DNA for the CDR3 is TGCGCCAGCAGCGAGACTAGCGGGAGAAAAAACATTCAGTACTTC. Its translation: CASSETSGRKNIQYF.

The chain uses TRBV11-3 and TRBJ2-7, with D unclear. This CDR3 is 12 amino acids long. The V end was cut by 7 bases, the J end by 13 bases, with 20 bases between. Germline V gene lookup returns CDR1 SGHNT and CDR2 YENEEA. This chain's CDR3 is CASILERQPHYF. The CDR3 DNA follows: TGTGCCAGCATCTTGGAGAGACAACCGCATTACTTC.

Here the CDR3 reads CASSDSTNQPQHF. The CDR3 coding sequence is TGTGCCAGCAGTGATAGTACCAATCAGCCCCAGCATTTT. The chain uses TRBV6-1 and TRBJ1-5; D remains ambiguous. The CDR3 is 13 residues long. Germline V gene sequence: CDR1 MNHNS, CDR2 SASEGT. V lost 3 bases and J lost 3, with 6 bases in between.

The V and J genes are TRBV7-8 and TRBJ2-7, with 10 bases identical to TRBD1. The CDR3 runs 15 residues. The trim removed 4 bases at V and 4 bases at J, leaving 7 bases unmatched. In germline, CDR1 is SGHVS, CDR2 FQNEAQ. CDR3 residues: CASSSRDRGQYEQYF. DNA of the CDR3: TGTGCCAGCAGCTCCCGAGACAGGGGGCAATACGAGCAGTACTTC.

A remark on this clonotype: One junction end does not reproduce the germline sequence, and a read error may be involved. The V call is TRBV6-5, the J call TRBJ1-2, with a weak D call TRBD1 (6 bases). Germline CDR1 and CDR2: MNHEY and SVGAGI. CDR3 length: 15 residues. In nucleotides, the CDR3 is TGTGTCAGCAGTTACTCTTCGACAGGCCTGGGAGGCTACACCTTC. Its translation is CVSSYSSTGLGGYTF.

This chain connects TRBV5-1 to TRBJ2-7, with 9 bases that match TRBD1. Germline trimming cut 5 bases from V and 6 bases from J; bases unmatched to any gene: 12. Germline CDR1 reads SGHRS; CDR2 reads YFSETQ. This CDR3 has 15 residues. The CDR3 is CASRSGQTGGGEQYF. The CDR3 nucleotides read TGCGCCAGCAGGTCTGGACAAACAGGGGGCGGCGAGCAGTACTTC.

The chain employs TRBV6-1 and TRBJ2-3, with D possibly matching TRBD2 (6 bases). The ends were cut back, 7 bases at V and 5 bases at J, with 25 bases in the middle. Germline lookup yields CDR1 MNHNS and CDR2 SASEGT. The CDR3 sequence is 17 residues long. The DNA for the CDR3 is TGTGCCAGCACTGGACTACTGAGGACGCCTTACATAGATACGCAGTATTTT. Residues: CASTGLLRTPYIDTQYF.

Note on this clonotype: A read error may account for a junction end that differs from germline. The V gene is TRBV12-3 or TRBV12-4, the J gene TRBJ2-3, with D tentatively TRBD2 (7 bases). There are 16 residues in the CDR3. CDR3 loop: CASNLWGGGRPDTQYF. The CDR3 bases are TGTGCTAGCAATTTATGGGGGGGGGGGCGCCCAGATACGCAGTATTTT.

Details on this clonotype: Here the CDR3 omits its conserved ending phenylalanine or tryptophan, so a read error is the likely source. The rearrangement links TRBV4-1 to TRBJ2-1; 12 bases are shared with TRBD2. V trimming: 6 bases; J trimming: 7 bases; junction bases outside the gene matches: 7. There are 15 residues in the CDR3. Germline assignment: CDR1 MGHRA and CDR2 YSYEKL. CDR3: CASRVGLAGNNEQFL. For the CDR3, the DNA is TGCGCCAGCAGGGTTGGACTAGCGGGAAATAATGAGCAGTTCCTC.

This clonotype was observed once. A much more abundant neighbour one base away suggests this may be a read error. V usage is TRBV29-1 and J usage is TRBJ2-5; 7 nucleotides agree with TRBD2. CDR3 size: 14 residues. Germline V CDR1 and CDR2: SQVTM, ANQGSEA. V was pared by 4 bases and J by 5 bases, with 10 bases of the junction left unmatched. CDR3 loop: CSVGRGSTKETQYF. CDR3 nucleotide sequence: TGCAGCGTTGGTCGCGGGAGTACGAAGGAGACCCAGTACTTC.

This clonotype was counted a few times. It is likely a read error, because the conserved phenylalanine at the end of the CDR3 is missing. The chain employs TRBV12-3 or TRBV12-4 and TRBJ2-4; TRBD2 matches at 9 bases. V lost 7 bases and J lost 2; bases outside the gene matches: 24. CDR3 length equals 21 residues. CDR3 sequence reads: CASKLRDSGLAGEGTKNIQYL. The CDR3 DNA sequence: TGTGCCAGCAAGCTACGGGACTCAGGATTAGCGGGAGAGGGAACCAAAAACATTCAGTACTTA.

In regard to this clonotype: The junction and the germline gene differ at one end; a read error may be behind it. The rearrangement links TRBV20-1 to TRBJ1-4, with 10 bases fitting TRBD1. The V gene's germline CDR1 is DFQATT and CDR2 SNEGSKA (reference sequence). The CDR3 has 13 amino acids. CDR3 sequence reads: CNARDPGTGALFF. As DNA, the CDR3 is TGCAATGCTAGAGACCCGGGGACAGGGGCGCTGTTTTTT.

On this clonotype itself: The junction departs from germline at one end; a sequencing error may be responsible. CDR3 DNA sequence: TGTGCTAGCAGCCGGGGCGGATCTGAAGCTTTCTTT. This gives the protein CASSRGGSEAFF. The chain combines TRBV11-1 with TRBJ1-1; D might be TRBD1 (5 bases). Germline-derived CDR1 and CDR2 are SGHAT and FQDESV (reference sequence). This CDR3 contains 12 residues.

In its sample, this clonotype was seen once. Likely a read error: the CDR3 ends without its conserved phenylalanine or tryptophan. The V and J genes are TRBV20-1 and TRBJ2-3; possible D gene TRBD1, 6 bases. Germline CDR1 and CDR2: DFQATT and SNEGSKA (reference sequence). The CDR3 totals 12 residues. In DNA form, the CDR3 reads TGCAGTGTTAGAGTGAGGGGGGATACGCAGTATTTG. This translates into CSVRVRGDTQYL.

The chain has TRBV30 and TRBJ1-6; TRBD1 agrees at 7 bases. CDR3 size: 13 residues. The V and J ends lost 8 bases and 8 bases, in that order; junction bases with no gene match: 9. Germline assignment: CDR1 GTSNPN and CDR2 SVGIG (reference sequence). The CDR3 nucleotides read TGTGCCCGTTCAGACAGGGTGGATTCACCCCTCCACTTT. This translates into CARSDRVDSPLHF.

This clonotype was detected only once. The junction shows a germline mismatch at one end, possibly a read error. The rearrangement links TRBV11-1 to TRBJ2-1; TRBD2 aligns across 7 bases. The CDR3 runs 16 residues. CDR1 is SGHAT, CDR2 FQDESV, per germline (reference sequence). This chain's CDR3 is CASRSMAGEGYNGQFF. As DNA, the CDR3 is TGTGCCAGCAGATCGATGGCGGGAGAAGGGTACAATGGGCAGTTCTTC.

As for this clonotype: The junction shows a germline mismatch at one end, possibly a read error. The V call is TRBV10-3, the J call TRBJ2-1; D assignment may be TRBD1 or TRBD2 (6 bases each). The CDR3 contains 13 residues. CDR1 ENHRY and CDR2 SYGVKD come from the germline V gene. CDR3 sequence reads: CVINYRGDNEQFF. CDR3 DNA: TGTGTCATCAATTATAGGGGGGACAATGAGCAGTTCTTC.

About this clonotype itself: A much larger clone sits a single nucleotide away, making a read error possible. The chain links TRBV6-2 or TRBV6-3 to TRBJ1-1, with D perhaps TRBD1 (5 bases). This CDR3 is built from 15 residues. Per germline, CDR1 MNHEY and CDR2 SVGEGT. Between the trimmed V and J ends, which lost 7 bases and 7 bases, there was a span of 22 bases. CDR3 sequence: CASKRDTGEFGEAFF. CDR3 sequence (DNA): TGTGCCAGCAAGAGAGACACGGGGGAGTTCGGTGAAGCTTTCTTT.

As regards this clonotype: A single base separates this from a much larger clone, so it may be a read error. CDR3 nucleotides: TGCAGCCTTGCGGGCCTGGATGAGCAGTTCTTC. This sequence encodes CSLAGLDEQFF. The chain is built from TRBV29-1 and TRBJ2-1, with a tentative D call TRBD2 (5 bases). The length of the CDR3 is 11 residues. V gave up 8 bases and J gave up 8 bases, with 13 bases separating them. CDR1 is SQVTM and CDR2 is ANQGSEA in the germline V gene.

Points on this clonotype: A much larger clonotype is one base distant, so this may be a read error. Given the absence of the conserved phenylalanine or tryptophan at the CDR3 end, a read error is likely. This chain uses TRBV10-3 with TRBJ1-2; D is possibly TRBD1 (5 bases). This CDR3 spans 15 amino acids. The germline CDR1 and CDR2 sequences are ENHRY and SYGVKD. V dropped 3 bases and J dropped 6 bases, with 17 bases sitting between them. The CDR3 here is CAISDFRSGSDGYTI. The CDR3 bases are TGTGCCATCAGTGATTTTAGGTCAGGGTCGGATGGCTACACCATC.